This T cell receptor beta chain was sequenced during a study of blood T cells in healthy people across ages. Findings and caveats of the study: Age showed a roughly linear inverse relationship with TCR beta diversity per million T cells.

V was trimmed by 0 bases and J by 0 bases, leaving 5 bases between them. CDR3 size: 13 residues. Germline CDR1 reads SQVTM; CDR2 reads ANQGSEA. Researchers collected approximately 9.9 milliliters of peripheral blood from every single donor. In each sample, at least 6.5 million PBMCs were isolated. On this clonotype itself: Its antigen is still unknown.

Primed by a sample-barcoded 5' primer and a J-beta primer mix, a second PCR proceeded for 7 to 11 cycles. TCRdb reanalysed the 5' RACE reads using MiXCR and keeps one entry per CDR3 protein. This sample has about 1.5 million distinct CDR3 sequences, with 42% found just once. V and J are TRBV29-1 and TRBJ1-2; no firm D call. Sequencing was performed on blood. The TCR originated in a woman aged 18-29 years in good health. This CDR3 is CSVEDSSNYGYTF. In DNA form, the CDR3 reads TGCAGCGTTGAAGACAGCTCTAACTATGGCTACACCTTC.